The 15 T cell receptor beta chains in this list originate from one sample, sequenced in a study of T cell responses to AZD1222 COVID-19 vaccine. Only in-frame clones appear in the TCRdb table, and some are missing; sequencing was by immunoSEQ multiplex PCR. The sample consists of fewer than 130,000 clones, about 95% of them appearing once. The sample was peripheral blood, taken on day 0 of AZD1222 vaccination. These receptors all stem from an adult in good health.

This chain uses TRBV30 with TRBJ2-1, with 12 nucleotides matching TRBD2. Germline V gives CDR1 GTSNPN, CDR2 SVGIG (reference sequence). CDR3 length: 16 amino acids. With 1 base clipped from V and 2 bases from J, the junction kept 3 bases outside the gene matches. The CDR3 spells CAWSGLAGAPYNEQFF. CDR3 DNA sequence: TGTGCCTGGAGTGGACTAGCGGGAGCCCCCTACAATGAGCAGTTCTTC.

The chain recombines TRBV24-1 with TRBJ2-5, with 10 bases lining up with TRBD2. The CDR3 covers 15 residues. Germline V gene data show CDR1 as KGHDR and CDR2 as SFDVKD. With V trimmed by 4 bases and J by 1 base, 2 bases remained unmatched. CDR3 DNA: TGTGCCACCAGTGAAGTAGCGGGGGGCCAAGAGACCCAGTACTTC. It is translated as CATSEVAGGQETQYF.

The genes are TRBV19 and TRBJ2-2; TRBD2 aligns across 10 bases. CDR1 LNHDA and CDR2 SQIVND come from the germline V gene (reference sequence). The CDR3 has 18 amino acids. Losses at the gene ends were 0 bases for V and 6 bases for J; bases not matched to a gene: 10. The CDR3: CASSIDPSLAGVAGELFF. The DNA of the CDR3 is TGTGCCAGTAGTATAGATCCATCGCTAGCGGGGGTGGCCGGGGAGCTGTTTTTT. Together with reference TRBV19 and TRBJ2-2, the CDR3 gives the full variable domain: DGGITQSPKYLFRKEGQNVTLSCEQNLNHDAMYWYRQDPGQGLRLIYYSQIVNDFQKGDIAEGYSVSREKKESFPLTVTSAQKNPTAFYLCASSIDPSLAGVAGELFFGEGSRLTVL.

The genes are TRBV10-3 and TRBJ2-7; TRBD1 matches at 10 bases. Germline V gene lookup returns CDR1 ENHRY and CDR2 SYGVKD. The junction had 9 bases not matched to a gene; V was cut back by 1 base and J by 3 bases. CDR3 length equals 17 residues. The CDR3 DNA reads as TGTGCCATCAGTGAGTTACGGGACAGGGGATGGGTCTACGAGCAGTACTTC. Translating gives CAISELRDRGWVYEQYF.

This rearrangement joins TRBV27 to TRBJ2-5; TRBD2 matches 8 bases. This CDR3 region has 16 residues. Germline CDR1 reads MNHEY; CDR2 reads SMNVEV (reference sequence). J gave up 10 bases and V 5 bases, and 18 bases lay outside the gene matches. In DNA form, the CDR3 reads TGTGCCAGCAGTCCCCCGGGGGTAGCGGGGTCGGGGGACCAGTACTTC. Translation gives CASSPPGVAGSGDQYF.

The genes are TRBV5-5 and TRBJ2-3; TRBD1 aligns across 10 bases. Germline V gene lookup returns CDR1 SGHKS and CDR2 YYEKEE (reference sequence). The CDR3 is 15 residues long. With V trimmed by 4 bases and J by 3 bases, 5 bases remained unmatched. In nucleotides, the CDR3 is TGTGCCAGCAGCCCGGGGGACAGGGGTACAGATACGCAGTATTTT. Encoded protein: CASSPGDRGTDTQYF.

The chain has TRBV6-5 and TRBJ1-1, with D uncertain. Germline V gives CDR1 MNHEY, CDR2 SVGAGI. The CDR3 sequence is 13 residues long. Trimming took off 11 bases at V and 0 bases at J, with 13 bases between the two ends. The CDR3 region is CAVQREMNTEAFF. In DNA, the CDR3 is TGTGCCGTACAAAGGGAAATGAACACTGAAGCTTTCTTT.

This clone came up once. This chain joins TRBV12-5 and TRBJ1-1, with D unresolved. V lost 4 bases and J lost 6, with 9 bases in between. This CDR3 region has 12 residues. Germline V gene lookup returns CDR1 LGHNT and CDR2 FRNRAP. For the CDR3, the DNA is TGTGCTAGTGGTTATGCTGGCGCTGAAGCTTTCTTT. Translation: CASGYAGAEAFF.

A few counts support this clone. The chain has TRBV18 and TRBJ1-2; 7 nucleotides match TRBD1. The ends lost 5 bases at V and 8 bases at J; junction bases unmatched: 8. Looked up from germline, CDR1 is KGHSH and CDR2 is LQKENI. The CDR3 is 13 residues long. CDR3 sequence: CASSAQGTEGYTF. The CDR3 nucleotides read TGTGCCAGCTCAGCACAGGGGACAGAGGGCTACACCTTC.

The chain combines TRBV28 with TRBJ1-5; unclear D gene. From germline, CDR1 is MDHEN and CDR2 SYDVKM. The CDR3 totals 12 residues. The ends were cut back, 6 bases at V and 7 bases at J, with 10 bases in the middle. The CDR3 sequence: CASRSTGQPQHF. In DNA, the CDR3 is TGTGCCAGCAGGTCAACGGGACAGCCCCAGCATTTT.

This clone has only one observation. The chain carries TRBV6-5 and TRBJ1-2, with a tentative D call TRBD1 (5 bases). V was pared by 10 bases and J by 14 bases, with 20 bases between. The germline gives CDR1 MNHEY, CDR2 SVGAGI. The CDR3 totals 11 residues. The CDR3 loop is CATANGGFSTF. CDR3 in DNA: TGTGCCACCGCAAACGGGGGGTTCAGTACCTTC.

The gene calls are TRBV11-2 and TRBJ1-1; weak D call: TRBD1 (5 bases). Germline CDR1 and CDR2: SGHAT and FQNNGV. The V end lost 6 bases, the J end lost 4 bases, and 15 bases lay between the germline ends. The CDR3 is 14 residues long. The CDR3 reads CASRFPGPATEAFF. Written as DNA, the CDR3 is TGTGCCAGCAGGTTCCCGGGGCCAGCCACTGAAGCTTTCTTT.

The table lists this clone with a count of one. The V call is TRBV7-6, the J call TRBJ1-4; D may be TRBD1 (6 bases). V was cut by 5 bases and J by 8 bases, with 18 bases left in between. CDR1 is SGHVS and CDR2 is FNYEAQ in the germline V gene. CDR3 length: 15 amino acids. The chain's CDR3 is CASSPADRESEKLFF. The CDR3 coding sequence is TGTGCCAGCAGCCCAGCGGACAGAGAGAGCGAAAAACTGTTTTTT. The full variable domain, its missing parts supplied by reference TRBV7-6 and TRBJ1-4, is GAGVSQSPRYKVTKRGQDVALRCDPISGHVSLYWYRQALGQGPEFLTYFNYEAQQDKSGLPNDRFSAERPEGSISTLTIQRTEQRDSAMYRCASSPADRESEKLFFGSGTQLSVL.

This chain uses TRBV11-2 with TRBJ1-5; a possible D gene is TRBD1 (6 bases). The germline CDR1 and CDR2 sequences are SGHAT and FQNNGV. The CDR3 is 15 residues long. V lost 1 base to trimming and J lost 3 bases, with 10 bases between them. The CDR3 protein is CASSLASGDNQPQHF. CDR3 coding DNA: TGTGCCAGCAGCTTAGCGTCAGGGGACAATCAGCCCCAGCATTTT.

The chain recombines TRBV28 with TRBJ1-1; weak D call: TRBD1 (6 bases). The CDR3 spans 18 residues. V gave up 6 bases and J gave up 1 base, with 24 bases separating them. Germline V lookup: CDR1 MDHEN, CDR2 SYDVKM. CDR3 DNA sequence: TGTGCCAGCAGATGGGGAAAGGGAGGCTTGGGGGCGAACACTGAAGCTTTCTTT. This gives the protein CASRWGKGGLGANTEAFF.